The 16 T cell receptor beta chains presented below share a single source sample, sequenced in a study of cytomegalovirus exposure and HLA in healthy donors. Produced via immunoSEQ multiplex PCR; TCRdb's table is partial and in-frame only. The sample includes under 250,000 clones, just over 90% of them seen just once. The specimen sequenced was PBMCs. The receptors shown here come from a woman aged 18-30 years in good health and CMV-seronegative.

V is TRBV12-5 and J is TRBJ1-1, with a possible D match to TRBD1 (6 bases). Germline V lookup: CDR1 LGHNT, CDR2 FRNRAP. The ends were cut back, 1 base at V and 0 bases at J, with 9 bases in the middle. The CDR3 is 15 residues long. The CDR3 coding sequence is TGTGCTAGTGGTTTGGGGACAGAGATGAACACTGAAGCTTTCTTT. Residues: CASGLGTEMNTEAFF. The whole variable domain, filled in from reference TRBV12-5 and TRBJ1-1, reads DARVTQTPRHKVTEMGQEVTMRCQPILGHNTVFWYRQTMMQGLELLAYFRNRAPLDDSGMPKDRFSAEMPDATLATLKIQPSEPRDSAVYFCASGLGTEMNTEAFFGQGTRLTVV.

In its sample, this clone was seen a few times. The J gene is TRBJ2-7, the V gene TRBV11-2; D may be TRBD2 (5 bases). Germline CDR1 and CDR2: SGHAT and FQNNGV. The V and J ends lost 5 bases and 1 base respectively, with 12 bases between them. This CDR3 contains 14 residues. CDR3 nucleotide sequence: TGTGCCAGCAGCCCGAGCGGTCAATCCTACGAGCAGTACTTC. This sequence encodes CASSPSGQSYEQYF.

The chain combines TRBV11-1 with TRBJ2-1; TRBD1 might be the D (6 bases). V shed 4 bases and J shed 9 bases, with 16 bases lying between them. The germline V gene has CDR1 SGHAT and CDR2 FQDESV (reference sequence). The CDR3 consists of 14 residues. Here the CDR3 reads CASSSRGPRGEQFF. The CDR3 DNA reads TGTGCCAGCAGCTCCAGGGGCCCGCGAGGTGAGCAGTTCTTC. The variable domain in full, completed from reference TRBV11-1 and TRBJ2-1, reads EAEVAQSPRYKITEKSQAVAFWCDPISGHATLYWYRQILGQGPELLVQFQDESVVDDSQLPKDRFSAERLKGVDSTLKIQPAELGDSAMYLCASSSRGPRGEQFFGPGTRLTVL.

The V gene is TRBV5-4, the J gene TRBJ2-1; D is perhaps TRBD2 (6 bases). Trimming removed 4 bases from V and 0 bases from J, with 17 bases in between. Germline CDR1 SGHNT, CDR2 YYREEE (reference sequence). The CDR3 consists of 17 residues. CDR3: CASSTRTTLTSYNEQFF. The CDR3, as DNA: TGTGCCAGCAGCACGCGGACTACACTTACCTCCTACAATGAGCAGTTCTTC.

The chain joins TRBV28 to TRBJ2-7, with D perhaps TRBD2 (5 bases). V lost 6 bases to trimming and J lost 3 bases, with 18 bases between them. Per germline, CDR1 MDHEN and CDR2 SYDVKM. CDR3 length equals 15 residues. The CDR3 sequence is CASSFTGGSHYEQYF. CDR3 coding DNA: TGTGCCAGCAGCTTTACTGGCGGGTCACACTACGAGCAGTACTTC.

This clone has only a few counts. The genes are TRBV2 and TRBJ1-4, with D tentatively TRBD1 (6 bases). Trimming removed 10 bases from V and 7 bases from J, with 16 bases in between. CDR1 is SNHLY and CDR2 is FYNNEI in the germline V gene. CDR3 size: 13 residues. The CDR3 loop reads CATNVQGTEKLFF. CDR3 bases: TGTGCCACGAACGTCCAGGGGACTGAAAAACTGTTTTTT.

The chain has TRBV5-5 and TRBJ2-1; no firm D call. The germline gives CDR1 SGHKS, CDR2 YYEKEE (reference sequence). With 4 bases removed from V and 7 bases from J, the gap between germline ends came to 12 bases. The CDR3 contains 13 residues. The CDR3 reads CASSPSPRNEQFF. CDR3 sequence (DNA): TGTGCCAGCAGCCCCTCGCCGAGGAATGAGCAGTTCTTC.

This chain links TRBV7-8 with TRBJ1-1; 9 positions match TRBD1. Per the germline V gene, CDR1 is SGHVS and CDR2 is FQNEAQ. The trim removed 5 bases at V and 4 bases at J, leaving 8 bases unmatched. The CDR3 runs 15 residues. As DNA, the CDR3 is TGTGCCAGCAGCCTTTGGACAGGGGAGGCCACTGAAGCTTTCTTT. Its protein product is CASSLWTGEATEAFF.

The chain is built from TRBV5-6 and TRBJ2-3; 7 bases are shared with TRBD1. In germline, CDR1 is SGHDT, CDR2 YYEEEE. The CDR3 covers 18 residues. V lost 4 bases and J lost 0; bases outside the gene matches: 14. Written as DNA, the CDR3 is TGTGCCAGCAGCCGTCCCCTGGACAGGATCTCTAGCACAGATACGCAGTATTTT. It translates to CASSRPLDRISSTDTQYF.

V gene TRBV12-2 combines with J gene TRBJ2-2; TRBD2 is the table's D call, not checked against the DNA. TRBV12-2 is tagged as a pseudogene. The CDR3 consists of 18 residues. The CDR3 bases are TGTGCAAGTCGCCCCCAGTCGTTTTCTAGCGGGGTCACCGGGGAGCTGTTTTTT. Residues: CASRPQSFSSGVTGELFF.

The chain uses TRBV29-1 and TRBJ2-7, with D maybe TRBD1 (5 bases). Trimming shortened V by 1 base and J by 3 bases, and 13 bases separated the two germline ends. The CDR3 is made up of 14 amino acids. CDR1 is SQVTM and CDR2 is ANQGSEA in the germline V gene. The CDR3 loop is CSVEVEQVSYEQYF. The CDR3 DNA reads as TGCAGCGTTGAAGTGGAACAGGTGAGCTACGAGCAGTACTTC.

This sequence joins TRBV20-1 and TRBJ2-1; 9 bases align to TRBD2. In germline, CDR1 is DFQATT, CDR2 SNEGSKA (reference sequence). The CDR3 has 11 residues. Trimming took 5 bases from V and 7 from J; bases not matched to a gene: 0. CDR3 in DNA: TGCAGTGCTGGACTAGCGAATGAGCAGTTCTTC. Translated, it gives CSAGLANEQFF.

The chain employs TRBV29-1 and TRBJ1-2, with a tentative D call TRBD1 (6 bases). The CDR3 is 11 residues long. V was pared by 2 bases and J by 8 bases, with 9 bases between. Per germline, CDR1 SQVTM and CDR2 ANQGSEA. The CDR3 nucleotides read TGCAGCGTTGAAAGTACAGGGGGCTACACCTTC. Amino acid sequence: CSVESTGGYTF.

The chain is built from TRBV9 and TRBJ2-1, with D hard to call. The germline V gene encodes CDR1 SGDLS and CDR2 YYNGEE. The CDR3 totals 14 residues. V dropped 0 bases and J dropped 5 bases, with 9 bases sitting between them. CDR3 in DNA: TGTGCCAGCAGCGTAGTAACAGCCAACAATGAGCAGTTCTTC. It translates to CASSVVTANNEQFF.

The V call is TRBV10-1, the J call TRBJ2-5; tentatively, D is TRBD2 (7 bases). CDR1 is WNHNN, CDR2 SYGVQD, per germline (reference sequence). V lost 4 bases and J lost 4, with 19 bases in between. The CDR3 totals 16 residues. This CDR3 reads CASSGPSGQQGETQYF. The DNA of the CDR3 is TGCGCCAGCAGTGGACCTAGCGGACAACAGGGAGAGACCCAGTACTTC.

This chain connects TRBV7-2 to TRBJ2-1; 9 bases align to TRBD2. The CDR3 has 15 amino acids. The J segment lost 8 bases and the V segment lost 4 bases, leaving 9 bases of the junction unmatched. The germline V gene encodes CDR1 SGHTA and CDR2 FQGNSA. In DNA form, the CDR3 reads TGTGCCAGCAGCTCAGCGGGAGGCAGATTGGATGAGCAGTTCTTC. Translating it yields CASSSAGGRLDEQFF.